Following are 19 T cell receptor beta chains from one sample sequenced in a study of control samples from healthy donors and cancer patients. Sequencing was performed with immunoSEQ multiplex PCR; in TCRdb, only in-frame clones are kept and a portion is missing. The data contain about 250,000 clones, 82% of them seen just once; the ten biggest clones take up about 14%. Material for sequencing was PBMCs. The source is a woman aged 55-69 years with lung cancer.

The rearrangement links TRBV11-3 to TRBJ2-7; possible D gene TRBD1, 5 bases. Looked up from germline, CDR1 is SGHNT and CDR2 is YENEEA. Trimming removed 8 bases at V and 3 bases at J, with 14 bases between. CDR3 length equals 13 residues. CDR3 coding DNA: TGTGCCAGCGGCACATCCGACAGCTACGAGCAGTACTTC. Amino acids: CASGTSDSYEQYF.

V usage is TRBV3-1 (or the pseudogene TRBV3-2) and J usage is TRBJ2-5; TRBD1 matches 10 bases. This CDR3 spans 15 amino acids. The V gene end was trimmed by 7 bases and the J gene end by 5 bases; junction bases not matched to a gene: 10. Per the germline V gene, CDR1 is LGHDT and CDR2 is YNNKEL (reference sequence). CDR3 nucleotide sequence: TGTGCCAGCACCCTCCGGACAGGGGGTTGGGAGACCCAGTACTTC. Its translation: CASTLRTGGWETQYF.

The chain links TRBV4-1 to TRBJ1-1; D uncertain. The CDR3 sequence is 15 residues long. Trimming removed 5 bases at V and 2 bases at J, with 15 bases between. Per the germline V gene, CDR1 is MGHRA and CDR2 is YSYEKL. CDR3 sequence reads: CASSVAPGFNTEAFF. The CDR3 bases are TGCGCCAGCAGCGTTGCCCCGGGCTTTAACACTGAAGCTTTCTTT.

The gene calls are TRBV6-4 and TRBJ2-2; D possibly corresponds to TRBD1 (6 bases). Germline assignment: CDR1 MRHNA and CDR2 SNTAGT. CDR3 length: 14 amino acids. V gave up 10 bases and J gave up 3 bases, with 15 bases separating them. CDR3 amino acids: CATRQEWYTGELFF. The CDR3 DNA is TGTGCCACCCGACAGGAATGGTACACCGGGGAGCTGTTTTTT.

The rearrangement joins TRBV19 to TRBJ1-1; D is unresolved. V was shortened by 2 bases and J by 0 bases, with 7 bases between the two germline ends. CDR1 LNHDA and CDR2 SQIVND come from the germline V gene (reference sequence). The CDR3 consists of 14 residues. CDR3 nucleotides: TGTGCCAGTAGTATACGGCGGATGAACACTGAAGCTTTCTTT. Translation gives CASSIRRMNTEAFF.

This clone was observed a few times. This chain joins TRBV7-9 and TRBJ1-5, with unresolved D. V was cut by 4 bases and J by 3 bases, with 7 bases left in between. From germline, CDR1 is SEHNR and CDR2 FQNEAQ (reference sequence). This CDR3 is 13 amino acids long. CDR3 protein: CASSSDSNQPQHF. The CDR3 DNA follows: TGTGCCAGCAGCTCAGATTCCAATCAGCCCCAGCATTTT.

This rearrangement joins TRBV11-2 to TRBJ2-7, with 7 positions matching TRBD1. Germline CDR1 is SGHAT and CDR2 is FQNNGV. The trim removed 2 bases at V and 9 bases at J, leaving 13 bases unmatched. The CDR3 loop spans 15 amino acids. The CDR3 loop is CASSLPSIGGAGQYF. Here the CDR3 DNA reads TGTGCCAGCAGCTTACCGTCAATAGGGGGCGCAGGGCAGTACTTC.

The rearrangement uses TRBV3-1 (or the pseudogene TRBV3-2) and TRBJ2-1; possibly TRBD2 for D (6 bases). CDR1 is LGHDT and CDR2 is YNNKEL in the germline V gene (reference sequence). V was pared by 1 base and J by 0 bases, with 10 bases between. The CDR3 loop spans 16 amino acids. DNA for the CDR3: TGTGCCAGCAGCCAAGGAAGCGGGCGCTCCTACAATGAGCAGTTCTTC. It specifies CASSQGSGRSYNEQFF.

This clone occurred once. This sequence joins TRBV6-5 and TRBJ2-2; a possible D gene is TRBD1 (6 bases). The V gene's germline CDR1 is MNHEY and CDR2 SVGAGI. The CDR3 sequence is 15 residues long. Trimming left V 5 bases short and J 2 bases short, with 12 bases between. The CDR3 DNA reads TGTGCCAGCAGTCTACAGGGTTATAACACCGGGGAGCTGTTTTTT. Translated, it gives CASSLQGYNTGELFF.

The chain recombines TRBV5-1 with TRBJ2-5, with 10 bases that match TRBD1. The ends lost 3 bases at V and 2 bases at J; junction bases unmatched: 1. The germline V gene encodes CDR1 SGHRS and CDR2 YFSETQ. There are 14 residues in the CDR3. The CDR3 is CASSSGQGQETQYF. DNA for the CDR3: TGCGCCAGCAGCTCGGGACAGGGGCAAGAGACCCAGTACTTC.

The gene calls are TRBV5-1 and TRBJ2-7; 7 bases agree with TRBD1. Germline V CDR1 and CDR2: SGHRS, YFSETQ. J was trimmed by 2 bases and V by 4 bases; bases with no gene match: 6. This CDR3 is built from 14 residues. The CDR3 DNA is TGCGCCAGCAGCCAGGACAGGATAACCTACGAGCAGTACTTC. Residues: CASSQDRITYEQYF.

This clone has only one observation. The V and J genes are TRBV5-1 and TRBJ2-3; 11 bases match TRBD2. Germline V gives CDR1 SGHRS, CDR2 YFSETQ. V was clipped by 0 bases and J by 2 bases; unmatched bases: 8. This CDR3 is 18 amino acids long. The CDR3 coding sequence is TGCGCCAGCAGCTTGGGGCTAGCGGGAGGAGCGACCACAGATACGCAGTATTTT. It is translated as CASSLGLAGGATTDTQYF.

There are a few counts of this clone. Other DNA sequences from this sample encode an identical CDR3 as well. The gene calls are TRBV2 and TRBJ1-5; 12 bases agree with TRBD1. CDR1 and CDR2 (germline): SNHLY, FYNNEI. The CDR3 sequence is 20 residues long. The V gene end was trimmed by 6 bases and the J gene end by 2 bases; junction bases not matched to a gene: 17. The CDR3 DNA follows: TGTGCCAGCAGCCGCGGGAGGGCGGGACAGGGGGCCCGGGGCAATCAGCCCCAGCATTTT. It yields the protein CASSRGRAGQGARGNQPQHF.

This chain joins TRBV6-6 and TRBJ2-2; D unresolved. V was pared by 4 bases and J by 6 bases, with 6 bases between. The CDR3 runs to 12 residues. In germline, CDR1 is MNHNY, CDR2 SVGAGI (reference sequence). The CDR3 protein is CASSSPAGELFF. In DNA, the CDR3 is TGTGCCAGCAGTTCCCCAGCCGGGGAGCTGTTTTTT.

This clone occurred once. This chain joins TRBV11-3 and TRBJ2-7; 10 nucleotides agree with TRBD1. Losses at the gene ends were 2 bases for V and 5 bases for J; bases not matched to a gene: 3. The CDR3 contains 14 residues. Per germline, CDR1 SGHNT and CDR2 YENEEA. CDR3 region: CASSLSGTGDEQYF. The DNA of the CDR3 is TGTGCCAGCAGCTTATCCGGGACAGGGGACGAGCAGTACTTC.

The J gene is TRBJ1-6, the V gene TRBV30, with D possibly matching TRBD1 (6 bases). The CDR3 is 14 residues long. V lost 5 bases, J lost 9 bases, and 17 bases lay in between. Looked up from germline, CDR1 is GTSNPN and CDR2 is SVGIG (reference sequence). The CDR3 here is CAWAGTFGGSPLHF. The CDR3 DNA sequence: TGTGCCTGGGCCGGGACATTTGGTGGTTCACCCCTCCACTTT.

About this clone itself: Other DNA sequences in the sample encode the same CDR3. CDR3 coding DNA: TGCGCCAGCAGCTTAACCTCCTACGAGCAGTACTTC. This encodes CASSLTSYEQYF. V usage is TRBV5-1 and J usage is TRBJ2-7; no firm D call. This CDR3 spans 12 amino acids. Deletions cut 2 bases from V and 0 bases from J, with 3 bases between. Germline CDR1 reads SGHRS; CDR2 reads YFSETQ.

The table lists this clone with a count of one. The rearrangement links TRBV3-1 (or the pseudogene TRBV3-2) to TRBJ1-2, with a weak D call TRBD1 (6 bases). The CDR3 is 15 amino acids. CDR1 is LGHDT and CDR2 is YNNKEL in the germline V gene (reference sequence). V gave up 2 bases and J gave up 5 bases, with 15 bases separating them. CDR3 coding DNA: TGTGCCAGCAGCCAAATGGGGGCGGAGGGATATGGCTACACCTTC. Amino acids: CASSQMGAEGYGYTF.

This clone showed up just once. The chain links TRBV18 to TRBJ1-5; 7 nucleotides line up with TRBD1. J was trimmed by 7 bases and V by 4 bases; bases with no gene match: 4. The CDR3 spans 13 residues. CDR1 KGHSH and CDR2 LQKENI come from the germline V gene. DNA for the CDR3: TGTGCCAGCTCACTGGGGACAGAACAGCCCCAGCATTTT. Encoded protein: CASSLGTEQPQHF.